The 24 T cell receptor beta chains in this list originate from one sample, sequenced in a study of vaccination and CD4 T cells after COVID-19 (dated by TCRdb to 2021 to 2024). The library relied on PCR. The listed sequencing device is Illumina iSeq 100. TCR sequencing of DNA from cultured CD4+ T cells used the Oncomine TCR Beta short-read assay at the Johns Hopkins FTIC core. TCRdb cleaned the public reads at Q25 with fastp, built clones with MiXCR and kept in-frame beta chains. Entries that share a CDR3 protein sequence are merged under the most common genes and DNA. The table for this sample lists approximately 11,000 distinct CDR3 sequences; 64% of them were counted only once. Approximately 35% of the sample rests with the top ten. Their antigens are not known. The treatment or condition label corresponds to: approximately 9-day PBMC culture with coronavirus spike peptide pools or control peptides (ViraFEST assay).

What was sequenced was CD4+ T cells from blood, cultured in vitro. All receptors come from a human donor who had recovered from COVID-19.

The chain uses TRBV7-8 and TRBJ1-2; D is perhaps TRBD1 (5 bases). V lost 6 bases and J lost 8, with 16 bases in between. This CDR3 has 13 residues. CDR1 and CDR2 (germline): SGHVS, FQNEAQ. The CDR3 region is CASSFREEGGYTF. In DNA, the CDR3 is TGTGCCAGCAGTTTCAGGGAGGAGGGAGGCTACACCTTC.

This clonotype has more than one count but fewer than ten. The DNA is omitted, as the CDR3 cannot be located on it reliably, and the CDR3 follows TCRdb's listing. CDR3: CSAQYVGELFF. The chain links TRBV20-1 to TRBJ2-2. The CDR3 region is 11 residues in length, termini included. Looked up from germline, CDR1 is DFQATT and CDR2 is SNEGSKA (reference sequence).

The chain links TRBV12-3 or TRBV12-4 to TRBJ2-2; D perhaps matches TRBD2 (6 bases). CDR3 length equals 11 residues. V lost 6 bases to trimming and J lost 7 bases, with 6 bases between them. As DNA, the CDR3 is TGTGCCAGCAGGCGGGGCGGGGAGCTGTTTTTT. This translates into CASRRGGELFF.

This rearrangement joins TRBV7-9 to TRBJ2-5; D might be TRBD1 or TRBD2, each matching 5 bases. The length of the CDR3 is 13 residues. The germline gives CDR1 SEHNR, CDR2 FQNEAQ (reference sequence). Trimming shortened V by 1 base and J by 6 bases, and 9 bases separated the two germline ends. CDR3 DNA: TGTGCCAGCAGCTTAGGCAGGGAGCAGACCCAGTACTTC. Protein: CASSLGREQTQYF.

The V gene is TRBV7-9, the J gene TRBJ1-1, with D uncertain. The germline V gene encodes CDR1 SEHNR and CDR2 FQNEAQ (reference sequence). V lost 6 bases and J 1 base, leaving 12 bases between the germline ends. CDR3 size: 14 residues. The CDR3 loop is CASSSRTGNTEAFF. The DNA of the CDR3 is TGTGCCAGCAGTTCTAGGACGGGGAACACTGAAGCTTTCTTT.

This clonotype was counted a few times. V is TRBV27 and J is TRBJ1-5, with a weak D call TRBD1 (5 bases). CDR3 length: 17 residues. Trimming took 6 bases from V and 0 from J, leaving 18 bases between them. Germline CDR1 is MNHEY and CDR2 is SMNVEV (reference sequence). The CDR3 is CASSLGTGPNSNQPQHF. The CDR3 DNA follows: TGTGCCAGCAGCTTGGGTACAGGTCCAAATAGCAATCAGCCCCAGCATTTT.

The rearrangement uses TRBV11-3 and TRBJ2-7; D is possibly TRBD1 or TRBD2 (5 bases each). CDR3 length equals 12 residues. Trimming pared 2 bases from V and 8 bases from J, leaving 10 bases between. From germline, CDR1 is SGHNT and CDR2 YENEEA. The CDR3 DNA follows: TGTGCCAGCAGCTTAAAGGGGACGAAGCAGTACTTC. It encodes CASSLKGTKQYF.

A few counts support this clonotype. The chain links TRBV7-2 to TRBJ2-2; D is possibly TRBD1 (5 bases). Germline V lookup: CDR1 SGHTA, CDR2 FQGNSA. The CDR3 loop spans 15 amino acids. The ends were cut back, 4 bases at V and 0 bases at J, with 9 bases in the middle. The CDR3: CASSWGQSNTGELFF. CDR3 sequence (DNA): TGTGCCAGCAGCTGGGGCCAATCGAACACCGGGGAGCTGTTTTTT.

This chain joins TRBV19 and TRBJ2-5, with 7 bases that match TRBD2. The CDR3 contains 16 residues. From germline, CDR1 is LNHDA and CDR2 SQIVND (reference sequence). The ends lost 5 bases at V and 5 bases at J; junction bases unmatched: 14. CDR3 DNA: TGTGCCAGTAGTTCTACCGGGACTAAGATCGGCGAGACCCAGTACTTC. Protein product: CASSSTGTKIGETQYF.

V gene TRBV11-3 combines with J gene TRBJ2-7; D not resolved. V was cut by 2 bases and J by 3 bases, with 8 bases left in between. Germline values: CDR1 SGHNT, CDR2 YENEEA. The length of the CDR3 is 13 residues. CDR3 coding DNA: TGTGCCAGCAGCTTACAGGCTCACTACGAGCAGTACTTC. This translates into CASSLQAHYEQYF.

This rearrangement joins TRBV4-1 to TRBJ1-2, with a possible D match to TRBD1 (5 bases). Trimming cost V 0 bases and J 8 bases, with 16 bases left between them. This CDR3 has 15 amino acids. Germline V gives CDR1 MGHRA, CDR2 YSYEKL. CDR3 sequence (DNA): TGCGCCAGCAGCCAAGACCCAGGGCTAGGTGGGGGCTACACCTTC. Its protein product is CASSQDPGLGGGYTF.

The CDR3 sequence is CASSLRASGFTDTQYF. The CDR3, as DNA: TGTGCCAGCAGCTTAAGGGCTAGCGGATTCACAGATACGCAGTATTTT. The chain has TRBV7-3 and TRBJ2-3; 7 bases agree with TRBD2. This CDR3 has 16 residues. Germline lookup yields CDR1 SGHTA and CDR2 FQGTGA. The V gene end was trimmed by 1 base and the J gene end by 2 bases; junction bases not matched to a gene: 6.

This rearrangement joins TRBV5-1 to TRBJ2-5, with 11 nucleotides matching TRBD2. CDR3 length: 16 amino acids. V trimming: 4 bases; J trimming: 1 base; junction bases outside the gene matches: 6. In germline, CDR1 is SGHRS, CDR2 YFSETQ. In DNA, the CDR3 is TGCGCCAGCAGCCCCGGACTAGCGGGTCTCCAAGAGACCCAGTACTTC. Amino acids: CASSPGLAGLQETQYF.

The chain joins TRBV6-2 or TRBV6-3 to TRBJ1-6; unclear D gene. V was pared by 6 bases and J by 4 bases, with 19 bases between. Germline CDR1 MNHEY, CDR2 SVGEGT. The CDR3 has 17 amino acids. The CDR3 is CASSYLQAGGYNSPLHF. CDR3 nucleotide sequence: TGTGCCAGCAGCTACCTCCAAGCAGGAGGGTATAATTCACCCCTCCACTTT.

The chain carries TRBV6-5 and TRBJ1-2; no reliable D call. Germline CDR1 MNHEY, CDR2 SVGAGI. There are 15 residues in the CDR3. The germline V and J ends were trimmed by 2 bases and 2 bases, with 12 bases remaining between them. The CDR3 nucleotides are TGTGCCAGCAGTTACAGGGCAGGTCTAAACTATGGCTACACCTTC. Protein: CASSYRAGLNYGYTF.

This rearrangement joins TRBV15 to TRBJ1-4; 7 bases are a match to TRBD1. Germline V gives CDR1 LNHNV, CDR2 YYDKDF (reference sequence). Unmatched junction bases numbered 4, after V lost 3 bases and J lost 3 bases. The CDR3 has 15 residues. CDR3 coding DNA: TGTGCCACCAGCAGCCTGGGACAGCCTAATGAAAAACTGTTTTTT. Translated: CATSSLGQPNEKLFF.

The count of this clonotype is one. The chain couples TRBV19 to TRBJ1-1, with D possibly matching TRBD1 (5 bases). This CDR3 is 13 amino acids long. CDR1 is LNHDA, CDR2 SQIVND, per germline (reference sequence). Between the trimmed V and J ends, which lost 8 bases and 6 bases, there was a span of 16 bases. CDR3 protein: CASRRGGTAEAFF. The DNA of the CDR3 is TGTGCCAGTCGGCGCGGGGGGACGGCTGAAGCTTTCTTT.

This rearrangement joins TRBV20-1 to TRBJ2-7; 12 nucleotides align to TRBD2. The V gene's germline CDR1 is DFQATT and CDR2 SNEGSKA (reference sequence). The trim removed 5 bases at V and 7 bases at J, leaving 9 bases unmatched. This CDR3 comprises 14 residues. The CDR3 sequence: CSAPPSGRVEEQYF. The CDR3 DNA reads TGCAGTGCTCCGCCTAGCGGGAGGGTGGAAGAGCAGTACTTC.

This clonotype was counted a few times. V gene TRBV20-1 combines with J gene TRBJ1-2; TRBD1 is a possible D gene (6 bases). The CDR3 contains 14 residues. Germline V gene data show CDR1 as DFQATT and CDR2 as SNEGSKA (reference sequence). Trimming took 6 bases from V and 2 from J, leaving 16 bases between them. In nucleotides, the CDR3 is TGCAGTGCAACCTTCGGGACACTCAACTATGGCTACACCTTC. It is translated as CSATFGTLNYGYTF.

This chain's CDR3 is CASSSLSRGGNEKLFF. CDR3 coding DNA: TGTGCCAGCAGTTCATTAAGCCGGGGGGGTAATGAAAAACTGTTTTTT. The chain is built from TRBV27 and TRBJ1-4; weak D call: TRBD1 (5 bases). V was trimmed by 4 bases and J by 4 bases, leaving 16 bases between them. CDR1 MNHEY and CDR2 SMNVEV come from the germline V gene (reference sequence). The CDR3 runs 16 residues. Full variable domain (outside the CDR3, taken from reference TRBV27 and TRBJ1-4): EAQVTQNPRYLITVTGKKLTVTCSQNMNHEYMSWYRQDPGLGLRQIYYSMNVEVTDKGDVPEGYKVSRKEKRNFPLILESPSPNQTSLYFCASSSLSRGGNEKLFFGSGTQLSVL.

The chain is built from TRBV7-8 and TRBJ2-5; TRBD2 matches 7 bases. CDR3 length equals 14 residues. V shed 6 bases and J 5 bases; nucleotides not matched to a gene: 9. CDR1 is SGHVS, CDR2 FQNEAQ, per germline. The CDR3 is CASRSTGGWETQYF. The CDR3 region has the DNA TGTGCCAGCAGATCGACCGGGGGGTGGGAGACCCAGTACTTC.

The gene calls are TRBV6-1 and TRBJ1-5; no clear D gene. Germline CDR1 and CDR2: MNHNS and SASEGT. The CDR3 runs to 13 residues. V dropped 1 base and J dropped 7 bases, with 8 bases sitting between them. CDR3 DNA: TGTGCCAGCAGTGAAGTAGAGAAGCAGCCCCAGCATTTT. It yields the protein CASSEVEKQPQHF.

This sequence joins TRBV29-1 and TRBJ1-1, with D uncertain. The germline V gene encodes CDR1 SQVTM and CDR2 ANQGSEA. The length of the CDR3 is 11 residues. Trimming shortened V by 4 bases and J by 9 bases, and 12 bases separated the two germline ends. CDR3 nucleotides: TGCAGCGTTGCCGAAGCACAGCAAGCTTTCTTT. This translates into CSVAEAQQAFF.

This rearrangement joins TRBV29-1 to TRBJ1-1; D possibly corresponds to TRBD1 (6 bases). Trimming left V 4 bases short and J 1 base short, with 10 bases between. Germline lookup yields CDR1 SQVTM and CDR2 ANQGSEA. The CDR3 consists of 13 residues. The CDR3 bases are TGCAGCGTTGCACTACAGGGGAACACTGAAGCTTTCTTT. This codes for CSVALQGNTEAFF.